Shown below are 6 T cell receptor beta chains from a single sample sequenced in a study of shared clonotypes between healthy human individuals (dated by TCRdb to about 2020). CD8 naive samples consisted of CD45RO-negative cells that were positively selected for CCR7, yielding a CD45RA+CCR7+ population without TemRA cells. Library method: the immunoSEQ multiplex PCR assay. TCRdb obtained this table from immuneACCESS and retained in-frame rearrangements with V and J assigned. These tables miss some clones; where compared with another copy, unresolved V genes account for less than half of the shortfall, and the remainder is unexplained. This sample lists 2 million to 2.5 million clones; around 93% were detected once. The biggest ten clones account for 1.5% to 2% of the sample. The sample was naive CD8+ T cells from PBMCs. The sample's cell subset or site label, in plain terms: CD45RA+CCR7+. These receptors were taken from a young man in good health. Some clones in this sample may be carry-over from other donors' samples.

Concerning this clone: Distinct nucleotide sequences in the sample also encode this CDR3. The rearrangement uses TRBV19 and TRBJ2-7; 8 positions match TRBD2. From germline, CDR1 is LNHDA and CDR2 SQIVND (reference sequence). With V trimmed by 3 bases and J by 4 bases, 5 bases remained unmatched. The CDR3 is 14 residues long. CDR3 region: CASSISSGLYEQYF. In nucleotides, the CDR3 is TGTGCCAGTAGTATCTCTAGCGGGTTATACGAGCAGTACTTC.

The chain carries TRBV7-9 and TRBJ2-1; no firm D call. The CDR3 runs 13 residues. Germline CDR1 is SEHNR and CDR2 is FQNEAQ (reference sequence). V was shortened by 5 bases and J by 7 bases, with 12 bases between the two germline ends. Here the CDR3 reads CASSAELGNEQFF. For the CDR3, the DNA is TGTGCCAGCAGCGCCGAGTTAGGGAATGAGCAGTTCTTC.

The rearrangement links TRBV4-3 to TRBJ1-3; no firm D call. The V end was cut by 0 bases, the J end by 0 bases, with 12 bases between. Germline assignment: CDR1 LGHNA and CDR2 YSLEER. This CDR3 contains 17 residues. The CDR3: CASSQDSSRYSGNTIYF. The CDR3, as DNA: TGCGCCAGCAGCCAAGACAGTAGTAGATACTCTGGAAACACCATATATTTT.

The genes are TRBV7-3 and TRBJ2-2; D may be TRBD2 (5 bases). The germline V gene has CDR1 SGHTA and CDR2 FQGTGA. Trimming shortened V by 3 bases and J by 7 bases, and 6 bases separated the two germline ends. The CDR3 is made up of 12 amino acids. CDR3: CASSFGGGELFF. In nucleotides, the CDR3 is TGTGCCAGCAGCTTCGGAGGCGGGGAGCTGTTTTTT.

The chain couples TRBV27 to TRBJ2-7; perhaps TRBD2 as D (5 bases). The germline CDR1 and CDR2 sequences are MNHEY and SMNVEV (reference sequence). Trimming removed 0 bases at V and 7 bases at J, with 13 bases between. This CDR3 has 14 residues. The CDR3 reads CASSLSMRVGEQYF. The CDR3 DNA follows: TGTGCCAGCAGTTTATCGATGAGGGTGGGGGAGCAGTACTTC.

The chain has TRBV4-2 and TRBJ2-2, with D unresolved. Germline V gene sequence: CDR1 LGHNA, CDR2 YNFKEQ. Trimming cost V 4 bases and J 1 base, with 13 bases left between them. This CDR3 has 16 amino acids. CDR3 nucleotide sequence: TGTGCCAGCAGCCCAGCAGTCGGTCAGAACACCGGGGAGCTGTTTTTT. Protein: CASSPAVGQNTGELFF.